In its sample, the clone carrying this T cell receptor (beta chain) was seen a few times. Its target is not known. Via MiXCR, TCRdb re-called the reads, giving one row per CDR3 protein. The data show approximately 910,000 distinct CDR3 sequences, with roughly 31% seen just once and around an eighth held by the top ten. The data derive from a study of T cell repertoires in cytomegalovirus infection. Background on the study: The authors relied on CMV epitopes, both recently identified HLA-C-restricted and well-studied HLA-B-restricted. Based on public TCR beta signatures, there were indications of CMV infection and of a matching HLA type. Findings and limits, study-wide: CMV-specific HLA-C-restricted TCR beta clonotypes dominated the ex vivo response. Using cumulative public TCR beta family frequency, the authors identified those who carried CMV together with the relevant HLA.

The germline V and J ends were trimmed by 0 bases and 0 bases, with 12 bases remaining between them. The CDR3 has 16 residues. The V gene is TRBV12-3 or TRBV12-4, the J gene TRBJ2-7, with a possible D match to TRBD1 (6 bases). The source material was cultured CD8+ T cells from PBMCs, sampled from culture after CMV antigen stimulation. The TCR sequence derives from a human donor in good health (CMV status not recorded). Some clones in this sample may be carry-over from other donors' samples. In DNA, the CDR3 is TGTGCCAGCAGTTTAGCAGGGGGTCTGAGCTCCTACGAGCAGTACTTC. Translated: CASSLAGGLSSYEQYF.